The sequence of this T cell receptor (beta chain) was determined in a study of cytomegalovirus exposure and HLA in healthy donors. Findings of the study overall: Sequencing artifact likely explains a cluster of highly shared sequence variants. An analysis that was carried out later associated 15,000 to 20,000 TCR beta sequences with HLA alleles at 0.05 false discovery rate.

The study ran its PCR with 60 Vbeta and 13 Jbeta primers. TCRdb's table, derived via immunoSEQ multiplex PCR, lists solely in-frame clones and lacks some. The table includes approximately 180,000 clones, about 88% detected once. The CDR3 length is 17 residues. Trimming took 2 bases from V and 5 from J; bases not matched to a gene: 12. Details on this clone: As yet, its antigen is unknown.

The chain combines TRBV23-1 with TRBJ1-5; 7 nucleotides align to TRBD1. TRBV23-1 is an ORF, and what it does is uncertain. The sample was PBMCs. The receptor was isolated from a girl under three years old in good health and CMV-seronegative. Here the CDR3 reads CASSQRKTGELDQPQHF. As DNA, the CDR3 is TGCGCCAGCAGTCAACGAAAAACAGGGGAGCTAGATCAGCCCCAGCATTTT.